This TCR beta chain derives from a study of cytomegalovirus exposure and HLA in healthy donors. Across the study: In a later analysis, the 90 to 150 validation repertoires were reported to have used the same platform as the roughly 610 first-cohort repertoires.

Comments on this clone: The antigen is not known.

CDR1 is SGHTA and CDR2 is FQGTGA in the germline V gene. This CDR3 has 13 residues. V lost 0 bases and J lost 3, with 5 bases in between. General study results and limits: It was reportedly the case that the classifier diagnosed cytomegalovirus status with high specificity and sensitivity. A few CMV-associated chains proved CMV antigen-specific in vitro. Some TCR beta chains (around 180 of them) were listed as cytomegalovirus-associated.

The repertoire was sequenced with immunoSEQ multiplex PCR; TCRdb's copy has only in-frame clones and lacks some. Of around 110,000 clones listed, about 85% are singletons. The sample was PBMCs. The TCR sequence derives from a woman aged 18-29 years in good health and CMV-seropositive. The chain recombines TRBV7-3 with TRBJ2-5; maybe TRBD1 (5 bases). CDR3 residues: CASSLTTEETQYF. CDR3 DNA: TGTGCCAGCAGCTTAACGACAGAAGAGACCCAGTACTTC.